The present T cell receptor beta chain was sequenced within a study of beta chain features in type 1 diabetes. Researchers reported sorting CD4+ naive, central memory, regulatory and stem cell-like memory cells via CD45RO/CCR7/CD25/CD127/CD95/CD27. The study reverse transcribed the entire isolated RNA, so it sequenced expressed TCRB transcripts. Data came from immunoSEQ multiplex PCR; TCRdb stores just in-frame clones and leaves some out. The top ten hold roughly 0.022% of the sample, which has about 740,000 clones, roughly 12% seen once. Points from the study as a whole: TCRB CDR3s were moderately but significantly shorter in Type 1 diabetes patients in all four CD4+ subsets. Shorter templates might be favored by PCR, and equally so in patients and in controls.

This clone was counted between two and nine times. Its cognate antigen is unknown. Sequencing was done on a sample of naive CD4+ T cells from blood. The source is a young man with type 1 diabetes.

This CDR3 is CASSLGWGQDSYEQYF. The DNA for the CDR3 is TGCGCCAGCAGCTTAGGGTGGGGACAGGACTCCTACGAGCAGTACTTC. This rearrangement joins TRBV5-1 to TRBJ2-7; 8 bases line up with TRBD1. V was pared by 2 bases and J by 0 bases, with 7 bases of the junction left unmatched. Germline-derived CDR1 and CDR2 are SGHRS and YFSETQ. The length of the CDR3 is 16 residues.